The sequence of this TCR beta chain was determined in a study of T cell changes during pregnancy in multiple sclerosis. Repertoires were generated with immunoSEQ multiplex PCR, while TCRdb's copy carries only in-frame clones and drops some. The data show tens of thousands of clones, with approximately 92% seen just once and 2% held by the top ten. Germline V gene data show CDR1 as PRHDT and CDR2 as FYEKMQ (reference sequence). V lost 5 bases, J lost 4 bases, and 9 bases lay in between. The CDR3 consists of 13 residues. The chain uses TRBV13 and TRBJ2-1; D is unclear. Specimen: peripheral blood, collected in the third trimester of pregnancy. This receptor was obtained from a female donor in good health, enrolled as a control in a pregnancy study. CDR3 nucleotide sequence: TGTGCCAGCAGCCAAGTCTATTACAATGAGCAGTTCTTC. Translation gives CASSQVYYNEQFF. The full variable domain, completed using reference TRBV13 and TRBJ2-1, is AAGVIQSPRHLIKEKRETATLKCYPIPRHDTVYWYQQGPGQDPQFLISFYEKMQSDKGSIPDRFSAQQFSDYHSELNMSSLELGDSALYFCASSQVYYNEQFFGPGTRLTVL.